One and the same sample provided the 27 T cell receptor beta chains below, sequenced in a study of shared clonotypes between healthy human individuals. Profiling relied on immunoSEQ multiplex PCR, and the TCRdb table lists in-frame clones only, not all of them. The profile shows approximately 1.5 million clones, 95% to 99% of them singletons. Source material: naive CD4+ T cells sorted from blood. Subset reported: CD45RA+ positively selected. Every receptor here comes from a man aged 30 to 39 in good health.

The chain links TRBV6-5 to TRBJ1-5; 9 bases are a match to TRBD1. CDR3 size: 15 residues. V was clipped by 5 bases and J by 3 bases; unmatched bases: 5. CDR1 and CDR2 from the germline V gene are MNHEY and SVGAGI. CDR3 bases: TGTGCCAGCAGTACGGACAGGGGCTTCAATCAGCCCCAGCATTTT. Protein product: CASSTDRGFNQPQHF.

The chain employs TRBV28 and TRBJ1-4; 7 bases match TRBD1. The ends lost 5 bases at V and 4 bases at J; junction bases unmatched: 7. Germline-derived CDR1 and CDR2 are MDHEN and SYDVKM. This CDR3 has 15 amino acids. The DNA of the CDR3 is TGTGCCAGCAGTGAAGGGACAGCTTTTAATGAAAAACTGTTTTTT. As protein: CASSEGTAFNEKLFF.

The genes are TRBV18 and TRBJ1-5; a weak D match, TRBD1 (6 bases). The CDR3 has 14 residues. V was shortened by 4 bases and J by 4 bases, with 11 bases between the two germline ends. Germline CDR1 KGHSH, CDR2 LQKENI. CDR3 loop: CASSQPGVNQPQHF. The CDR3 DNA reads TGTGCCAGCTCACAACCAGGGGTGAATCAGCCCCAGCATTTT.

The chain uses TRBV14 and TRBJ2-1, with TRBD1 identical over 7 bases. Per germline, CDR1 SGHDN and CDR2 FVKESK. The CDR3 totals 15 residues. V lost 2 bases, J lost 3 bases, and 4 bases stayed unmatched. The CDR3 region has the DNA TGTGCCAGCAGCCAAAGGACAGGACACTACAATGAGCAGTTCTTC. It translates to CASSQRTGHYNEQFF.

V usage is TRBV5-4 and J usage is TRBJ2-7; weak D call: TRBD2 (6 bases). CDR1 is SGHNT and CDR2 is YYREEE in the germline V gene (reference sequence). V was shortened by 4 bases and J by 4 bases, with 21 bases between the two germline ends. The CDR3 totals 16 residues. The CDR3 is CASSLGGAGVSYEQYF. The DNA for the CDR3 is TGTGCCAGCAGCCTTGGTGGAGCGGGTGTATCTTACGAGCAGTACTTC.

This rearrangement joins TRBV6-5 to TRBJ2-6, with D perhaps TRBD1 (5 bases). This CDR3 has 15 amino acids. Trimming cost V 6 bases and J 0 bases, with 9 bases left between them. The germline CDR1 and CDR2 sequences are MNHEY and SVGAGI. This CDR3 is CASRQVNSGANVLTF. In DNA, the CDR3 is TGTGCCAGCAGACAGGTGAACTCTGGGGCCAACGTCCTGACTTTC.

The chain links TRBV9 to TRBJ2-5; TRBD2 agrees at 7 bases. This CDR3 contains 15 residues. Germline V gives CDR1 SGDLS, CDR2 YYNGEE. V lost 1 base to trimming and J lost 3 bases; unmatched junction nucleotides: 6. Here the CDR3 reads CASSVSLGREETQYF. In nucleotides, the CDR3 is TGTGCCAGCAGCGTATCCCTTGGGAGGGAAGAGACCCAGTACTTC.

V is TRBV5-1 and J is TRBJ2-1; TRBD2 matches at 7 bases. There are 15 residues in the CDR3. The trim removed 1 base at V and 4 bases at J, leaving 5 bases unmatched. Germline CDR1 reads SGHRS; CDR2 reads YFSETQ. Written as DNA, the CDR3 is TGCGCCAGCAGCTTGACAGCGGGACTATACAATGAGCAGTTCTTC. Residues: CASSLTAGLYNEQFF.

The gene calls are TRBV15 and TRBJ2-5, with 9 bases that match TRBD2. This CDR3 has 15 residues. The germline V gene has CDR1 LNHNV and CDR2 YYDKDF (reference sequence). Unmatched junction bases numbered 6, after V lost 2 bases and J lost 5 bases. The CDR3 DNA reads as TGTGCCACCAGCAGAATAGCGGGAGTTGGTGAGACCCAGTACTTC. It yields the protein CATSRIAGVGETQYF.

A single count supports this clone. The CDR3 DNA follows: TGTGCCAGCAGCGCAATAGCGGGAGTCCTCCTGGGGGAGACCCAGTACTTC. The encoded protein is CASSAIAGVLLGETQYF. The chain carries TRBV5-6 and TRBJ2-5; 9 bases map to TRBD2. Germline CDR1 SGHDT, CDR2 YYEEEE. The V and J ends lost 4 bases and 5 bases, in that order; junction bases with no gene match: 15. This CDR3 has 17 amino acids.

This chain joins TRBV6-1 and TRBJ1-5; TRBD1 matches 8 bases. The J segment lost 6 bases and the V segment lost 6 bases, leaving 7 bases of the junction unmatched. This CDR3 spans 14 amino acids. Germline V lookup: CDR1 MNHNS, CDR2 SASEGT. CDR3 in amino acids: CASRSTGVTQPQHF. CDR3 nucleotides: TGTGCCAGCAGATCGACAGGGGTTACTCAGCCCCAGCATTTT.

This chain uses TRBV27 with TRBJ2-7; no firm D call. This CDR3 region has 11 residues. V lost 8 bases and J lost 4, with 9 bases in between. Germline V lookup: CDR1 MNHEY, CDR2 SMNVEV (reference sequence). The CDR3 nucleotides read TGTGCCAGCCGAAGTCGGTACGAGCAGTACTTC. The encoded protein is CASRSRYEQYF.

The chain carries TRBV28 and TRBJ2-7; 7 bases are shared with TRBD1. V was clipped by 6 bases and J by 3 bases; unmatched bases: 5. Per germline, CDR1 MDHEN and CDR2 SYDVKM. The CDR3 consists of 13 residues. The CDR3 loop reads CASSETGVYEQYF. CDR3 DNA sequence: TGTGCCAGCAGCGAAACAGGGGTCTACGAGCAGTACTTC.

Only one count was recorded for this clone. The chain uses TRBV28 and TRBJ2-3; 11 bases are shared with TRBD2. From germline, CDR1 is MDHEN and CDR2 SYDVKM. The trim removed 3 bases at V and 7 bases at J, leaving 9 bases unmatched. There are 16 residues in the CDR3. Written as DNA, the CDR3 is TGTGCCAGCAGTTTGCTCTCTAGCGGGAGGTTAAATACGCAGTATTTT. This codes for CASSLLSSGRLNTQYF.

CDR3 DNA sequence: TGCGCCAGCAGCTTGGAGAGATGGGCAATTTCCCATACGCAGTATTTT. This gives the protein CASSLERWAISHTQYF. The chain joins TRBV5-1 to TRBJ2-3, with unresolved D. The V end was cut by 0 bases, the J end by 7 bases, with 18 bases between. There are 16 residues in the CDR3. The germline V gene encodes CDR1 SGHRS and CDR2 YFSETQ.

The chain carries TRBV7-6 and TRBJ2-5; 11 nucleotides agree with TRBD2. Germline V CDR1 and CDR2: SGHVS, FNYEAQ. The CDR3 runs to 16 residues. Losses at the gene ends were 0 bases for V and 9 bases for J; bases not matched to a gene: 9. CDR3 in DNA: TGTGCCAGCAGCTTAGCGGGGACTAGCGGAAGAGATCCCCAGTACTTC. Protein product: CASSLAGTSGRDPQYF.

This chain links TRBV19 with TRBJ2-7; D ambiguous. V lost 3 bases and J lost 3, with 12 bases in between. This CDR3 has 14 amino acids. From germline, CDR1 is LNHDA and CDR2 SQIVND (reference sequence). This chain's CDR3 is CASSIGPGNYEQYF. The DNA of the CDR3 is TGTGCCAGTAGTATCGGACCGGGCAACTACGAGCAGTACTTC.

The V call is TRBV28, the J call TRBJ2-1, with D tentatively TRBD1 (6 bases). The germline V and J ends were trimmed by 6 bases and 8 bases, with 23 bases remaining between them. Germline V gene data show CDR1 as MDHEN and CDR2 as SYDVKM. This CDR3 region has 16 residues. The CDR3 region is CASSPHQGILRDEQFF. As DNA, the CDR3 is TGTGCCAGCAGCCCCCATCAGGGGATCCTCAGGGATGAGCAGTTCTTC.

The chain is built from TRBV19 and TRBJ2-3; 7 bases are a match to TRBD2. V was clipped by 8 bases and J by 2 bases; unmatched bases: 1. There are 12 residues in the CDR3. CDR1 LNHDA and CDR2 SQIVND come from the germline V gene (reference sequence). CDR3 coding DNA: TGTGCCAGTGGACTAGTCACAGATACGCAGTATTTT. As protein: CASGLVTDTQYF.

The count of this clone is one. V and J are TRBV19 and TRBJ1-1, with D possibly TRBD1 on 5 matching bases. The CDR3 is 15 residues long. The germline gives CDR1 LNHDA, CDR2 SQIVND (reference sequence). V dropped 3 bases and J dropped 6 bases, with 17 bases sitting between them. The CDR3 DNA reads TGTGCCAGTAGTATTCTCGGGGCAGGATCCCCTGAAGCTTTCTTT. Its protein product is CASSILGAGSPEAFF.

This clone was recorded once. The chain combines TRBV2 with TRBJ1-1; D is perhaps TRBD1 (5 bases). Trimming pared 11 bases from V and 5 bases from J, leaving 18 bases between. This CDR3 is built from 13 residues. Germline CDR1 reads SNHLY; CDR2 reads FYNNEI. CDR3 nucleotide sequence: TGTGCCGGACGGGGGTCGAGGACTACTGAAGCTTTCTTT. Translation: CAGRGSRTTEAFF.

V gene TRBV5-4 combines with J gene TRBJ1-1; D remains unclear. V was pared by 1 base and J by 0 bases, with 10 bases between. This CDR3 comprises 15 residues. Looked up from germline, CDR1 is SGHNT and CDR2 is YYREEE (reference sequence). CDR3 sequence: CASSLPHMMNTEAFF. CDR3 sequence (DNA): TGTGCCAGCAGCTTGCCCCACATGATGAACACTGAAGCTTTCTTT.

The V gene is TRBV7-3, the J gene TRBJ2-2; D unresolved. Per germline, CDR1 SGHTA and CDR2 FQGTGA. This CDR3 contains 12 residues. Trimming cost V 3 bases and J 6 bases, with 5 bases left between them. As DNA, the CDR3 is TGTGCCAGCAGCTTTGGCGCCGGGGAGCTGTTTTTT. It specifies CASSFGAGELFF.

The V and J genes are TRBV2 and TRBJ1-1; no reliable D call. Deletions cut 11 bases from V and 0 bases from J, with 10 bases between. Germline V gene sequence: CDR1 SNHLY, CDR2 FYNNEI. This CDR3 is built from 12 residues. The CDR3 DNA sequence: TGTGCCCGAGGAACCGTGAACACTGAAGCTTTCTTT. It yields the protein CARGTVNTEAFF.

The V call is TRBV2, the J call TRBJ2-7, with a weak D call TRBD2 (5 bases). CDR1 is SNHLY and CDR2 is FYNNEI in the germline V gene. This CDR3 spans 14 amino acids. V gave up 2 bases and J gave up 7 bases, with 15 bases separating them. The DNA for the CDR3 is TGTGCCAGCAGTGAAAACGCGCGGAGCGGTGAGCAGTACTTC. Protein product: CASSENARSGEQYF.

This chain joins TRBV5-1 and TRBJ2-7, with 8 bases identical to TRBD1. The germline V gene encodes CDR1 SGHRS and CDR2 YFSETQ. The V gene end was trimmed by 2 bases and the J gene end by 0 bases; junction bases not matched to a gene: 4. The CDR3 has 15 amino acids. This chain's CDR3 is CASSLQGVSSYEQYF. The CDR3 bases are TGCGCCAGCAGCTTACAGGGGGTTAGCTCCTACGAGCAGTACTTC.

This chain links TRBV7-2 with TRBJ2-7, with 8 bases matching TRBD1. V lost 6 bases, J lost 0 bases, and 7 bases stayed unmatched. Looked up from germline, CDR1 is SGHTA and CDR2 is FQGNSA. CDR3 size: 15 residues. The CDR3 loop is CASSSGTGYSYEQYF. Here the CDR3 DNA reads TGTGCCAGCAGTTCCGGGACAGGATACTCCTACGAGCAGTACTTC.